This T cell receptor (beta chain) was observed in a study of cytomegalovirus exposure and HLA in healthy donors (dated by TCRdb to 2016 to 2017). Broadly, across the study: According to an earlier analysis of 450 to 650 of the donors, about 180 million T cells yielded 120 million or so unique TCR beta sequences and roughly 280 Gb of sequence data. Typing coverage varied by locus: about 620-630 donors for A, B, C, DRB1 and DQB1; roughly 510 for DQA1; nearly 610 for DPA1; roughly 450 for DPB1. Genome-wide SNP genotypes for about 60% of the roughly 700 donors were used in a later genetic analysis, which treated that subset as a discovery cohort. The study aimed to test whether signatures of past pathogen exposure could be identified by cataloging public T cell receptors. Of the roughly 400 genotyped donors, approximately 80% fell in the genetic ancestry cluster associated with self-reported Caucasian donors. HLA typing covered class I and class II loci at four-digit resolution. Several DR-DQ haplotypes were treated as single units for association and clustering because of strong linkage in the cohort. The study used immunosequencing to profile the T cell repertoires of several hundred subjects and linked those repertoires to cytomegalovirus serostatus. High-throughput TCR immunosequencing, statistical association of individual TCRs with disease status, and machine learning were combined to predict cytomegalovirus infection status. Across under 500 genotyped donors of the cohort, an average of roughly 200,000 unique TCR beta nucleotide sequences per donor were sequenced, and 15% to 20% of those sequences were non-productive. Rather than using new phenotypic data, the later analysis identified candidate immune exposures from TCR beta sequences and from how often those sequences occurred across donors. An early release that covered about 600 HLA-typed donors contained about 290 gigabases of sequencing data and tens of millions of unique TCR sequences. A later analysis re-examined previously published TCR beta repertoires from around 670 donors and added high-resolution HLA genotyping to investigate patterns of TCR occurrence. Alongside the repertoire data, information on donor age, sex, ethnicity and CMV serostatus was compiled. In addition to the first cohort of several hundred subjects, a separate validation cohort of 130 or so different subjects was used. Every repertoire in the discovery cohort had been generated on one and the same sequencing platform. In an earlier analysis of a few hundred of the donors, high-throughput TCR beta sequencing was used to judge whether each TCR beta V gene segment behaved as functional or pseudogenic.

The cohort was made up of about 610 healthy bone marrow donors. At the time of sampling, all cohort members were nominally healthy, though unrecorded immune exposures were likely present. The donor tested CMV seronegative and was one of the 352 seronegative cohort members. A peripheral blood sample was collected from each donor, and TCR beta sequencing was performed on peripheral blood mononuclear cells. The Qiagen DNeasy Blood Extraction Kit was used to extract genomic DNA from the blood cell samples. Libraries were constructed by the immunoSEQ multiplex PCR assay. A mixture of 60 forward primers for TCR Vbeta segments and 13 reverse primers for TCR Jbeta segments was used in the multiplex PCR. A multiplex PCR assay on genomic DNA amplified the CDR3 region of rearranged TCR beta genes. The Illumina HiSeq System was used to sequence the amplified TCR beta libraries as 87-base-pair reads. The original methods were these. Across the roughly 670 repertoires, a later analysis counted roughly 84 million unique TCR beta chains, roughly 11 million of which were shared by at least two donors. Raw reads were error-corrected and collapsed into unique sequences by a nearest-neighbor algorithm in which closely related sequences were merged to remove PCR and sequencing errors. CDR3 sequences were aligned to IMGT reference sequences to assign V, D and J gene segments. For a sequence to be retained, a match of at least six nucleotides to both a V gene segment and a J gene segment was required. Rearrangements were classified as productive when the CDR3 lacked stop codons and remained in frame with V and J, and all other rearrangements were classified as non-productive. CDR3 was defined by IMGT convention, running from the second conserved V-encoded cysteine to the conserved J-encoded phenylalanine. The earlier analysis of 450 to 750 of the donors excluded any sequence lacking an unambiguous match to a single V gene segment. An earlier analysis of some 500 of the donors classified V segments as functional when productive rearrangements were above 56.7% and as segregating when the standard deviation between donors was above 5%. A statistical classification framework was built to diagnose cytomegalovirus status from the catalog of TCR beta chain sequences. In a later analysis, TCR nucleotide sequences were compared against IMGT/GENE-DB human TR gene sequences so that V and J genes could be assigned. In a later analysis, CDR3 sequences and most-parsimonious VDJ recombination scenarios were assigned using the TCRdist pipeline. In a later analysis, each TCR beta chain was defined by its CDR3 amino acid sequence together with its V-gene family, and reads without a unique V-gene family were excluded. As a way to deal with suspected cross-contamination and a sequencing artifact, a later analysis dropped hundreds of nucleotide sequences that were highly shared and had low generation probability. In a later analysis, a clonal expansion index for each public chain was calculated from normalized within-repertoire ranks of inferred template counts. In a later analysis, generation probabilities were computed using a VDJ recombination model fitted to out-of-frame rearrangements, and the results were checked against IGoR. A later analysis scored TCR-TCR, TCR-HLA and TCR-CMV co-occurrence with hypergeometric tests, applying a repertoire-size bias correction to TCR pairs. In a later analysis, false discovery rates were estimated by permuting HLA or CMV assignments 20 times. In a later analysis, co-occurring TCRs were grouped using DBSCAN, with TCRdist sequence similarity added in when clustering inside HLA-allele-positive subsets. Repertoires with fewer than 30,000 or more than 120,000 public chains, plus five repertoires with anomalous nucleotide sharing, were excluded from co-occurrence clustering. Imported from immuneACCESS, the table was reduced by TCRdb to in-frame sequences with V and J called. These copies leave out some clones; in studies compared against another copy, an unresolved V gene accounts for under half, and the cause of the remainder is not known. From that table come the V and J calls and clone size; the DNA was used to work out D and trimming. Counted in this sample were 140,000 or so clones; around two thirds of them appeared once. The biggest ten clones account for around 1.9% of the sample.

Regarding this clone: Its antigen is currently not known. One base away there is no much larger clone; base qualities are not given.

What the study reported, not specific to this receptor: Only TCR beta chains were sequenced in this cohort, and the absence of alpha or paired-chain data limited detectable features. According to a later analysis, most CMV-associated TCR beta chains appeared to be HLA-restricted, and the HLA associations seemed to be driven largely by CMV exposure. The authors suggested that the approach could potentially be extended to other disease states and immunological phenotypes. Correlated functional status among segregating V segments might be attributable to linkage disequilibrium, but an unknown experimental factor could not be ruled out. In a later analysis, HLA-associated TCR beta chains showed more clonal expansion and lower generation probabilities than non-associated chains that were equally common. The earlier analysis of 587 of the donors excluded approximately 17 rarely observed V segments, including chromosome 9 orphons, because counts were too low. Because some donors lacked HLA typing at each locus, the association tests relied only on the typed subset. In a later analysis, the rate of TCR association differed among HLA loci, with DRB1 alleles having the most associated TCRs and HLA-C alleles having the fewest. Several of the top co-occurrence clusters appeared to be linked to parvovirus B19, influenza, CMV and Epstein-Barr virus, according to a later analysis. In an earlier analysis of more than 450 of the donors, most TCR beta V segments were observed in productive rearrangements about 87% or about 30% of the time, broadly matching IMGT annotations. A few of the identified cytomegalovirus-associated TCR beta chains were confirmed in vitro to be specific for cytomegalovirus antigens. A later analysis associated 15,000 or so TCR beta sequences with specific HLA alleles at a false discovery rate of 0.05. Sequencing depth was assumed to be roughly uniform across donors in the presence/absence analyses, though that assumption may not hold. Compared with the approximately 670-donor mean, donors in an Asian-associated ancestry cluster had fewer N-insertions in productive TCRs, according to a later genetic analysis. In the study, some 160 TCR beta chains were listed as associated with cytomegalovirus. Across donors, most TCR sequences were observed very rarely, whereas some public TCRs were present in many individuals. Some IMGT-functional V segments, including TRBV6-2 and TRBV6-3, could not be distinguished by the 87-base-pair reads and were therefore excluded. When HLA alleles, especially DR and DQ, strongly co-occurred, TCR associations were difficult to assign to individual alleles. The sequencing pipeline was judged likely to have produced a cluster of highly shared sequence variants as a technical artifact. A further reported finding was that TCR beta sequences accurately predicted the HLA-A and HLA-B alleles for most subjects in the first cohort. For the cohort, immune exposure information was limited to CMV serostatus. Cytomegalovirus status was reported to be diagnosed by the classifier with high specificity and sensitivity in both the original and validation cohorts. V-gene and J-gene trimming of TCR beta chains was associated with a missense DCLRE1C variant in a later genetic analysis, and the association was replicated in an independent cohort.

Spanning cysteine to phenylalanine, the CDR3 consists of 13 amino acids. Only the CDR3 DNA is retained, 39 bases long and in frame from the first base. Looking up the germline V gene (reference sequence) yields CDR1 GTSNPN and CDR2 SVGIG. V and J lose 1 base and 2 bases, and a span of 8 bases separates them. Sequenced input: PBMCs. The sequence is built from TRBV30 and TRBJ1-1; the D gene is possibly TRBD1, with 5 bases matching. The sequence was collected from a male donor in good health and CMV-seronegative. CDR3 region: CAWSATANTEAFF. The DNA reads as follows: TGTGCCTGGAGTGCGACAGCAAACACTGAAGCTTTCTTT.